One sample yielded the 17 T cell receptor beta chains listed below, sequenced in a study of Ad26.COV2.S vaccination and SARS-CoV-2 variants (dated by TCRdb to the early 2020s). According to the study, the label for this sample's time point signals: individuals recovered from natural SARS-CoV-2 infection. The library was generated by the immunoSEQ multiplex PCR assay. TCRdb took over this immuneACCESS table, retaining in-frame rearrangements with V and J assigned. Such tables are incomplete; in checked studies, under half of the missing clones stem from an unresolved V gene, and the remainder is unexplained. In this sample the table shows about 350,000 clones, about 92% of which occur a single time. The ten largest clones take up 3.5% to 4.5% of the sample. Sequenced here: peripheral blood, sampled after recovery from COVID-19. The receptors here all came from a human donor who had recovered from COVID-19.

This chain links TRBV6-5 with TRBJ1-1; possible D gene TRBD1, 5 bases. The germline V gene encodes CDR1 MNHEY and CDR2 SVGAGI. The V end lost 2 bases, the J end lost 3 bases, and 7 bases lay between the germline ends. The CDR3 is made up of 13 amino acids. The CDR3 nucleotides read TGTGCCAGCAGTTACGAGGGGTACACTGAAGCTTTCTTT. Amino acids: CASSYEGYTEAFF.

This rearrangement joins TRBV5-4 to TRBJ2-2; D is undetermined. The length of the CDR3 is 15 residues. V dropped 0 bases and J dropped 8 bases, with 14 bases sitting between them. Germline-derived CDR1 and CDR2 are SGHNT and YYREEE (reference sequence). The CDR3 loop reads CASSLDGRKAGELFF. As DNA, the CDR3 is TGTGCCAGCAGCTTGGACGGACGGAAGGCGGGGGAGCTGTTTTTT.

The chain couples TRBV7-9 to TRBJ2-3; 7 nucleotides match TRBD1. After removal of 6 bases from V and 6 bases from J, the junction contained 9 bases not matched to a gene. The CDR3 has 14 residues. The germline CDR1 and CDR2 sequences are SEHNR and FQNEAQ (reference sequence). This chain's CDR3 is CASRHYTGADTQYF. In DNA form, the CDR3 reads TGTGCCAGCAGACACTATACAGGGGCCGATACGCAGTATTTT.

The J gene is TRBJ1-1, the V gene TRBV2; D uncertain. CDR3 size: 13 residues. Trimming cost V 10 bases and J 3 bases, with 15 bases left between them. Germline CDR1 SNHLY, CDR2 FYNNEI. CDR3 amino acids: CAIADGLYTEAFF. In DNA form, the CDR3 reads TGTGCCATCGCGGACGGCTTGTACACTGAAGCTTTCTTT.

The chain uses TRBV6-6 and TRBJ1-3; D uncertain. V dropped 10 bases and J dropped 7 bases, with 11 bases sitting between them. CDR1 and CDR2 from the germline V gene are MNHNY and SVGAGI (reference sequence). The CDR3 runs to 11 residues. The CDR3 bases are TGTGCCACCACATCCGGGAACACCATATATTTT. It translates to CATTSGNTIYF.

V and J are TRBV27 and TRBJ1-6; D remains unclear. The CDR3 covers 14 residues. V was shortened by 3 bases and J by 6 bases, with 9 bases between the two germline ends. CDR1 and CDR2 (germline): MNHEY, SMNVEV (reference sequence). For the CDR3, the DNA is TGTGCCAGCAGTTTCTTGCAGTTTAATTCACCCCTCCACTTT. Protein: CASSFLQFNSPLHF.

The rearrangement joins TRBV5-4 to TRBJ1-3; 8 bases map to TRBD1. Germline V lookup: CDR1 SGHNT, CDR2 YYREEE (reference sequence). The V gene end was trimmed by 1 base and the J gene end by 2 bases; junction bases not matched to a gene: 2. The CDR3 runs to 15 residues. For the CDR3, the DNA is TGTGCCAGCAGCTTGACAGGGGGAACTGGAAACACCATATATTTT. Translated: CASSLTGGTGNTIYF.

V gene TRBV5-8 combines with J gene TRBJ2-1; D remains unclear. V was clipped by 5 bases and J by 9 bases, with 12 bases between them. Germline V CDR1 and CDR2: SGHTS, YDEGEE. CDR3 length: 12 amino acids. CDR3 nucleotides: TGTGCCAGCAGTGCTGTCGGTAGTGAGCAGTTCTTC. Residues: CASSAVGSEQFF.

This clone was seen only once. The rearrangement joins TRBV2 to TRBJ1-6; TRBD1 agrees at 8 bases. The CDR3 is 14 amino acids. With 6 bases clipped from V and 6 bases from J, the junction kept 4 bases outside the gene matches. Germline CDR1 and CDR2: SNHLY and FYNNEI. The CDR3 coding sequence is TGTGCCAGCAGCGCCGGACAGGGTAATTCACCCCTCCACTTT. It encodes CASSAGQGNSPLHF. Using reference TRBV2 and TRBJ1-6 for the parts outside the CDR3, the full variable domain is EPEVTQTPSHQVTQMGQEVILRCVPISNHLYFYWYRQILGQKVEFLVSFYNNEISEKSEIFDDQFSVERPDGSNFTLKIRSTKLEDSAMYFCASSAGQGNSPLHFGNGTRLTVT.

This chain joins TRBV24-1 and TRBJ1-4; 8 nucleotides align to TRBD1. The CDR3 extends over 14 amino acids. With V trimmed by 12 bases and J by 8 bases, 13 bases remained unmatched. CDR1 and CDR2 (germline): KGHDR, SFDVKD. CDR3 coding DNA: TGTGCCGCCCCTACCCCGGGACAGGAAGAAAAACTGTTTTTT. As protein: CAAPTPGQEEKLFF.

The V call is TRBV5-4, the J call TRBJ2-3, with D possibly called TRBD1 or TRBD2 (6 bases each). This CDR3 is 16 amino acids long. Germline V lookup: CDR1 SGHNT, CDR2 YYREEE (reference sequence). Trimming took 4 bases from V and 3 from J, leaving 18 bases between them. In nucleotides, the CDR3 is TGTGCCAGCAGCGTACAACGGGGGCTCGGGACAGATACGCAGTATTTT. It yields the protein CASSVQRGLGTDTQYF. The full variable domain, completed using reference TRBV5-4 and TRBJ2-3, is ETGVTQSPTHLIKTRGQQVTLRCSSQSGHNTVSWYQQALGQGPQFIFQYYREEENGRGNFPPRFSGLQFPNYSSELNVNALELDDSALYLCASSVQRGLGTDTQYFGPGTRLTVL.

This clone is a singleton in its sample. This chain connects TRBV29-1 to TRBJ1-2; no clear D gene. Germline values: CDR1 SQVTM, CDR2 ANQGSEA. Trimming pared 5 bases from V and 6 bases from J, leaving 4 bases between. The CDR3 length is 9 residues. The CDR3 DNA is TGCAGCGTTATTAATGGCTACACCTTC. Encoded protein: CSVINGYTF.

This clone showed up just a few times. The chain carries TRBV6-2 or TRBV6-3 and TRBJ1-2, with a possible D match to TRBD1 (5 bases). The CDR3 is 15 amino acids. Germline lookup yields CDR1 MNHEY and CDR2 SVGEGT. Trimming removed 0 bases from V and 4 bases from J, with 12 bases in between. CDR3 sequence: CASSYSGVDRYGYTF. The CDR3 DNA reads TGTGCCAGCAGTTACTCAGGGGTCGACCGCTATGGCTACACCTTC.

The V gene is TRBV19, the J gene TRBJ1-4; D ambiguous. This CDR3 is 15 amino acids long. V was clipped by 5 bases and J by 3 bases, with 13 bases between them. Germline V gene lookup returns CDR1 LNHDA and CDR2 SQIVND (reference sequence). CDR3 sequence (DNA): TGTGCCAGTAGTCGGGCGGAAACTTCTAATGAAAAACTGTTTTTT. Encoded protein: CASSRAETSNEKLFF.

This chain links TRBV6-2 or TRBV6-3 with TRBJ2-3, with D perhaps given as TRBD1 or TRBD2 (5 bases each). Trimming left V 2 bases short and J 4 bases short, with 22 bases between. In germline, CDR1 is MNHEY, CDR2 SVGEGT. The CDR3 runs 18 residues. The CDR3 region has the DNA TGTGCCAGCAGTTACCTGTGGGGACCTAGTACAGAGGCAGATACGCAGTATTTT. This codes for CASSYLWGPSTEADTQYF.

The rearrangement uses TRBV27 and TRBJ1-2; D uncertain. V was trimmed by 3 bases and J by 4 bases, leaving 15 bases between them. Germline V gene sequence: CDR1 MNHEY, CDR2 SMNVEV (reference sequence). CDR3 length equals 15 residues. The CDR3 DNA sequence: TGTGCCAGCAGTTTTCGCCCCGGGTACAGCTATGGCTACACCTTC. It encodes CASSFRPGYSYGYTF.

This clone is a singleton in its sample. CDR3 sequence reads: CASSLWLGLGSAFF. CDR3 coding DNA: TGTGCCAGCAGCCTCTGGCTCGGTCTTGGATCGGCTTTCTTT. This chain connects TRBV5-5 to TRBJ1-1; D call uncertain. Germline CDR1 is SGHKS and CDR2 is YYEKEE (reference sequence). The CDR3 runs to 14 residues. Trimming shortened V by 4 bases and J by 11 bases, and 21 bases separated the two germline ends. Drawing the rest from reference TRBV5-5 and TRBJ1-1, the complete variable domain is DAGVTQSPTHLIKTRGQQVTLRCSPISGHKSVSWYQQVLGQGPQFIFQYYEKEERGRGNFPDRFSARQFPNYSSELNVNALLLGDSALYLCASSLWLGLGSAFFGQGTRLTVV.